One and the same sample provided the 17 T cell receptor beta chains below, sequenced in a study of shared T cell receptors in the human thymus. Sequencing was performed with immunoSEQ multiplex PCR; in TCRdb, only in-frame clones are kept and a portion is missing. The table includes 500,000 to 850,000 clones, more than 75% detected once. A further study also used this sample, focusing on human thymus T cells.

The material sequenced was thymocytes. Source of these receptors: a boy in the first two years of life with a congenital heart defect.

J is TRBJ2-1 and V is TRBV6-4; TRBD1 matches 9 bases. The trim removed 6 bases at V and 3 bases at J, leaving 3 bases unmatched. The germline CDR1 and CDR2 sequences are MRHNA and SNTAGT. CDR3 length: 14 amino acids. The CDR3 nucleotides read TGTGCCAGCAGCGGGACAGGGAACTACAATGAGCAGTTCTTC. It is translated as CASSGTGNYNEQFF.

This rearrangement joins TRBV6-1 to TRBJ2-1, with D perhaps TRBD2 (5 bases). With 0 bases removed from V and 9 bases from J, the gap between germline ends came to 18 bases. Germline V gene lookup returns CDR1 MNHNS and CDR2 SASEGT. CDR3 length: 16 residues. The CDR3 nucleotides read TGTGCCAGCAGTGAAGCTTTGTGGGAGATTCTCCCTGAGCAGTTCTTC. It yields the protein CASSEALWEILPEQFF.

This chain connects TRBV27 to TRBJ2-7; a possible D gene is TRBD2 (6 bases). V shed 6 bases and J shed 4 bases, with 19 bases lying between them. The CDR3 extends over 15 amino acids. From germline, CDR1 is MNHEY and CDR2 SMNVEV (reference sequence). CDR3 loop: CASSPRGRESYEQYF. DNA of the CDR3: TGTGCCAGCAGCCCTAGAGGACGGGAGAGTTACGAGCAGTACTTC.

The CDR3 DNA follows: TGTGCCAGTAGGAGGGTCAGGGAAATCGACCACGAGCAGTACTTC. Residues: CASRRVREIDHEQYF. The chain links TRBV28 to TRBJ2-7; maybe TRBD2 (6 bases). The germline CDR1 and CDR2 sequences are MDHEN and SYDVKM. The CDR3 contains 15 residues. The germline V and J ends were trimmed by 9 bases and 5 bases, with 23 bases remaining between them.

This chain uses TRBV14 with TRBJ1-3; 7 nucleotides match TRBD1. Germline CDR1 and CDR2: SGHDN and FVKESK. V gave up 4 bases and J gave up 3 bases; unmatched junction bases: 12. The CDR3 spans 17 residues. CDR3 in DNA: TGTGCCAGCAGCCCACCCCGACCTGGACAGGTTGGAAACACCATATATTTT. It is translated as CASSPPRPGQVGNTIYF. Variable domain in full (rest from reference TRBV14 and TRBJ1-3): EAGVTQFPSHSVIEKGQTVTLRCDPISGHDNLYWYRRVMGKEIKFLLHFVKESKQDESGMPNNRFLAERTGGTYSTLKVQPAELEDSGVYFCASSPPRPGQVGNTIYFGEGSWLTVV.

The chain couples TRBV18 to TRBJ2-7, with 9 bases aligning to TRBD2. Losses at the gene ends were 4 bases for V and 0 bases for J; bases not matched to a gene: 10. This CDR3 comprises 17 residues. Germline V lookup: CDR1 KGHSH, CDR2 LQKENI. DNA for the CDR3: TGTGCCAGCTCACACGAGGGTCGCGGGGGGGCCTCCTACGAGCAGTACTTC. Protein sequence: CASSHEGRGGASYEQYF.

This clone was recorded only once. This chain connects TRBV4-3 to TRBJ1-5; possible D gene TRBD1, 5 bases. Trimming pared 4 bases from V and 1 base from J, leaving 17 bases between. The CDR3 runs to 17 residues. Germline V gene lookup returns CDR1 LGHNA and CDR2 YSLEER. DNA for the CDR3: TGCGCCAGCAGCCCCTCGGGGGGAGACCCAAGCAATCAGCCCCAGCATTTT. It encodes CASSPSGGDPSNQPQHF.

CDR3 sequence (DNA): TGTGCCAGTCTGGGCGGGGATATCGCCAGCTACGAGCAGTACTTC. Amino acid sequence: CASLGGDIASYEQYF. The V call is TRBV28, the J call TRBJ2-7; D is possibly TRBD2 (6 bases). The V gene's germline CDR1 is MDHEN and CDR2 SYDVKM. V shed 9 bases and J shed 3 bases, with 21 bases lying between them. The CDR3 contains 15 residues. Filled out from reference TRBV28 and TRBJ2-7, the complete variable domain reads DVKVTQSSRYLVKRTGEKVFLECVQDMDHENMFWYRQDPGLGLRLIYFSYDVKMKEKGDIPEGYSVSREKKERFSLILESASTNQTSMYLCASLGGDIASYEQYFGPGTRLTVT.

CDR3 region: CAWSVGGVGNQPQHF. In DNA form, the CDR3 reads TGTGCCTGGAGTGTTGGAGGGGTAGGGAATCAGCCCCAGCATTTT. This rearrangement joins TRBV30 to TRBJ1-5, with D tentatively TRBD1 (5 bases). CDR3 size: 15 residues. CDR1 is GTSNPN and CDR2 is SVGIG in the germline V gene (reference sequence). V was trimmed by 0 bases and J by 4 bases, leaving 13 bases between them.

This chain connects TRBV19 to TRBJ1-5, with D perhaps matching TRBD1 (5 bases). With 4 bases removed from V and 1 base from J, the gap between germline ends came to 11 bases. Germline CDR1 and CDR2: LNHDA and SQIVND (reference sequence). This CDR3 is built from 15 residues. The CDR3 bases are TGTGCCAGTAGTACCGACAGAATGAGCAATCAGCCCCAGCATTTT. It yields the protein CASSTDRMSNQPQHF.

J is TRBJ2-1 and V is TRBV2; 11 positions match TRBD2. The CDR3 sequence is 16 residues long. The germline V gene has CDR1 SNHLY and CDR2 FYNNEI. The ends lost 2 bases at V and 4 bases at J; junction bases unmatched: 4. For the CDR3, the DNA is TGTGCCAGCAGTGAACTAGCGGGAGGAGTTTACAATGAGCAGTTCTTC. Residues: CASSELAGGVYNEQFF.

The chain's CDR3 is CASSLSRGAGNTIYF. As DNA, the CDR3 is TGTGCCAGCAGTTTGAGCAGGGGAGCTGGAAACACCATATATTTT. V usage is TRBV28 and J usage is TRBJ1-3; D possibly corresponds to TRBD1 (6 bases). Per the germline V gene, CDR1 is MDHEN and CDR2 is SYDVKM. This CDR3 comprises 15 residues. V gave up 3 bases and J gave up 2 bases, with 11 bases separating them.

This chain joins TRBV5-4 and TRBJ2-3; no firm D call. The germline V gene encodes CDR1 SGHNT and CDR2 YYREEE (reference sequence). V was trimmed by 1 base and J by 4 bases, leaving 10 bases between them. The CDR3 covers 14 residues. The CDR3 DNA reads as TGTGCCAGCAGCTTGCATTCGGGTGCAGATACGCAGTATTTT. Translation gives CASSLHSGADTQYF.

Comment on this clone: Other DNA sequences in this sample translate to the same CDR3. The chain uses TRBV5-1 and TRBJ1-1; 12 positions agree with TRBD1. Germline trimming cut 3 bases from V and 1 base from J; bases unmatched to any gene: 4. Germline-derived CDR1 and CDR2 are SGHRS and YFSETQ. The CDR3 extends over 16 amino acids. In DNA, the CDR3 is TGCGCCAGCAGCTCGGGACAGGGGGCGCCGAACACTGAAGCTTTCTTT. As protein: CASSSGQGAPNTEAFF.

The J gene is TRBJ2-7, the V gene TRBV27, with 7 positions matching TRBD1. This CDR3 is 15 amino acids long. Per the germline V gene, CDR1 is MNHEY and CDR2 is SMNVEV (reference sequence). Trimming cost V 5 bases and J 6 bases; bases outside gene matches: 13. The CDR3 region is CASSPGQQPFGEQYF. For the CDR3, the DNA is TGTGCCAGCAGTCCGGGACAGCAGCCTTTTGGCGAGCAGTACTTC.

This clone was seen a single time. The chain employs TRBV6-5 and TRBJ1-1; D remains unclear. The CDR3 covers 13 residues. CDR1 is MNHEY and CDR2 is SVGAGI in the germline V gene. V was shortened by 2 bases and J by 2 bases, with 6 bases between the two germline ends. CDR3 region: CASSYGSNTEAFF. The CDR3 DNA reads TGTGCCAGCAGTTACGGCAGTAACACTGAAGCTTTCTTT.

The chain employs TRBV29-1 and TRBJ1-2; TRBD1 aligns across 9 bases. Germline trimming cut 4 bases from V and 6 bases from J; bases unmatched to any gene: 9. The length of the CDR3 is 14 residues. Germline V gene sequence: CDR1 SQVTM, CDR2 ANQGSEA. The CDR3 bases are TGCAGCGTTGGGGGACAGGGTGTGAGGAATGGCTACACCTTC. Amino acid sequence: CSVGGQGVRNGYTF.